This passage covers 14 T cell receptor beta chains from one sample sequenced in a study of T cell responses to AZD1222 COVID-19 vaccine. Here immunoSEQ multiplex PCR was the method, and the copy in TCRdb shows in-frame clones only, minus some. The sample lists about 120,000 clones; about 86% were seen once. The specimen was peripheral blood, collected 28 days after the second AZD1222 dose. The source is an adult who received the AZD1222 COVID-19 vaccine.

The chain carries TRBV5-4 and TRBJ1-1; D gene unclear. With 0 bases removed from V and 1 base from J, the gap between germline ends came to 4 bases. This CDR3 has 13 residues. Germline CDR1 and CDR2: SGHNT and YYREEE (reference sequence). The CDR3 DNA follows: TGTGCCAGCAGCTTGGAGAAGAACACTGAAGCTTTCTTT. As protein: CASSLEKNTEAFF.

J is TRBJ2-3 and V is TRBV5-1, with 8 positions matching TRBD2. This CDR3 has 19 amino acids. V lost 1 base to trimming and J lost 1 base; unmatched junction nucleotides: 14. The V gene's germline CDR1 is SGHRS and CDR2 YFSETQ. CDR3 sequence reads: CASSLSPLGAGEGTDTQYF. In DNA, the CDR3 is TGCGCCAGCAGCTTGTCCCCTTTGGGAGCGGGAGAGGGCACAGATACGCAGTATTTT.

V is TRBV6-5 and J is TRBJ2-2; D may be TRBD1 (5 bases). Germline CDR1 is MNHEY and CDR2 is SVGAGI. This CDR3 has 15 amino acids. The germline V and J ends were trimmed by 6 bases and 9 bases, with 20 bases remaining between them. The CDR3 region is CASSGRTTLGRELFF. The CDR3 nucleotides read TGTGCCAGCAGCGGGCGGACAACCTTAGGCCGGGAGCTGTTTTTT.

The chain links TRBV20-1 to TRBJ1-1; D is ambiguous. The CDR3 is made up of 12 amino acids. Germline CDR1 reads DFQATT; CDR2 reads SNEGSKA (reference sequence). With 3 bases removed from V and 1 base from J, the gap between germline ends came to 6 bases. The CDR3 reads CSASTRNTEAFF. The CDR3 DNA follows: TGCAGTGCTAGTACTAGGAACACTGAAGCTTTCTTT.

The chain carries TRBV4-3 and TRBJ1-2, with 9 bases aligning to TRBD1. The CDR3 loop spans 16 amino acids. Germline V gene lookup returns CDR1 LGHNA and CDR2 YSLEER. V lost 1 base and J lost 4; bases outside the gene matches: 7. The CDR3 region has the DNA TGCGCCAGCAGCCAAGGTACCGGGACAGGGCTCTATGGCTACACCTTC. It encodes CASSQGTGTGLYGYTF.

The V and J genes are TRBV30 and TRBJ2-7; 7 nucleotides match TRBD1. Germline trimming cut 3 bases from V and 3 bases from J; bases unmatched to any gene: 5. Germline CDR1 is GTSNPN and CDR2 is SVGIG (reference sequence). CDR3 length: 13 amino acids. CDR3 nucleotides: TGTGCCTGGAGAGAGGACAGGTTCTACGAGCAGTACTTC. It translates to CAWREDRFYEQYF.

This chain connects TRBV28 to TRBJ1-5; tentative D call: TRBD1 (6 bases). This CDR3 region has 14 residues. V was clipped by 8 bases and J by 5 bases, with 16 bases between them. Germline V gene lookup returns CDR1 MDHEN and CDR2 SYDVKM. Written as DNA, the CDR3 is TGTGCCAGCCTAATTATGGGGGGCGATCAGCCCCAGCATTTT. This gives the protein CASLIMGGDQPQHF. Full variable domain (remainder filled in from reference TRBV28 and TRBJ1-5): DVKVTQSSRYLVKRTGEKVFLECVQDMDHENMFWYRQDPGLGLRLIYFSYDVKMKEKGDIPEGYSVSREKKERFSLILESASTNQTSMYLCASLIMGGDQPQHFGDGTRLSIL.

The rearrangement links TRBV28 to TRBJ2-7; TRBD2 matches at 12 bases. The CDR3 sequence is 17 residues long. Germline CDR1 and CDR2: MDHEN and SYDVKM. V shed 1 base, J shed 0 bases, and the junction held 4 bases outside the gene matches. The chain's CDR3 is CASSLSSGRVLSYEQYF. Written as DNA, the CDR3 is TGTGCCAGCAGTTTATCTAGCGGGAGGGTCCTCTCCTACGAGCAGTACTTC. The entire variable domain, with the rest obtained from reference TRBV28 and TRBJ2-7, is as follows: DVKVTQSSRYLVKRTGEKVFLECVQDMDHENMFWYRQDPGLGLRLIYFSYDVKMKEKGDIPEGYSVSREKKERFSLILESASTNQTSMYLCASSLSSGRVLSYEQYFGPGTRLTVT.

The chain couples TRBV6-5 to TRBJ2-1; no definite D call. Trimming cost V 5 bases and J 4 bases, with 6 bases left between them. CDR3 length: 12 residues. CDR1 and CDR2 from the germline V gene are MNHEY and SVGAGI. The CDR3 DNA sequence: TGTGCCAGCAGTCCCGATTACAATGAGCAGTTCTTC. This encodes CASSPDYNEQFF.

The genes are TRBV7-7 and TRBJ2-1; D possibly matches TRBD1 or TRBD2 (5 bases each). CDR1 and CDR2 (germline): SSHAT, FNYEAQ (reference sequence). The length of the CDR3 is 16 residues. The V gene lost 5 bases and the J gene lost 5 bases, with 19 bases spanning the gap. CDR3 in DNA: TGTGCCAGCAGCCCCTATGGGGCTAGCAGCCACAATGAGCAGTTCTTC. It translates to CASSPYGASSHNEQFF.

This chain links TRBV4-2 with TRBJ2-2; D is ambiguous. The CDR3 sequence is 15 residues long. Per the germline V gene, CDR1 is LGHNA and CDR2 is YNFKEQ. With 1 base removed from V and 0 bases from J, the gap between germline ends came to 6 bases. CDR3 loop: CASSQGVANTGELFF. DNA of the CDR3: TGTGCCAGCAGCCAAGGGGTAGCGAACACCGGGGAGCTGTTTTTT.

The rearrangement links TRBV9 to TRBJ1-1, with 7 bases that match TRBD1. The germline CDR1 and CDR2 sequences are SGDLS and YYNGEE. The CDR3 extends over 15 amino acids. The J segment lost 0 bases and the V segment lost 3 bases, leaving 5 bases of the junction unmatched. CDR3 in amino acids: CASSGRQGMNTEAFF. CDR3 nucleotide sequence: TGTGCCAGCAGCGGTCGACAGGGCATGAACACTGAAGCTTTCTTT. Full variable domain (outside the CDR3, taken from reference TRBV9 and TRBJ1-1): DSGVTQTPKHLITATGQRVTLRCSPRSGDLSVYWYQQSLDQGLQFLIQYYNGEERAKGNILERFSAQQFPDLHSELNLSSLELGDSALYFCASSGRQGMNTEAFFGQGTRLTVV.

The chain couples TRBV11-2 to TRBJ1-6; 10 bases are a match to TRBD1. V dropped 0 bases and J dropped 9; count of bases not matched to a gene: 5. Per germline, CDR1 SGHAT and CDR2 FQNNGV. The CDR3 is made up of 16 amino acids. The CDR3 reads CASSLERGTGVSPLHF. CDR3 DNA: TGTGCCAGCAGCTTAGAACGTGGGACAGGGGTTTCACCCCTCCACTTT.

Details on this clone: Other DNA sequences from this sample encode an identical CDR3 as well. DNA for the CDR3: TGTGCCTGGAGTGTTGGGAACACTGAAGCTTTCTTT. Translating it yields CAWSVGNTEAFF. The chain employs TRBV30 and TRBJ1-1; D remains ambiguous. The CDR3 consists of 12 residues. Germline CDR1 GTSNPN, CDR2 SVGIG (reference sequence). Trimming stripped 0 bases from V and 1 base from J, with 3 bases between. The full variable domain, in which reference TRBV30 and TRBJ1-1 provide the parts outside the CDR3, is SQTIHQWPATLVQPVGSPLSLECTVEGTSNPNLYWYRQAAGRGLQLLFYSVGIGQISSEVPQNLSASRPQDRQFILSSKKLLLSDSGFYLCAWSVGNTEAFFGQGTRLTVV.